The 5 T cell receptor beta chains presented below share a single source sample, sequenced in a study of neoadjuvant anti-PD-1 for oral cavity cancer. Clones were sequenced by immunoSEQ multiplex PCR, and TCRdb holds only the in-frame ones, with some missing. The sample has approximately 9,600 clones, 66% seen once; the top ten hold around 4%. As to time point: after neoadjuvant nivolumab, at surgical resection. Sequenced material: PBMCs, taken after nivolumab (anti-PD-1) treatment. Receptors originate from a person between 35 and 79 years old with oral cavity squamous cell carcinoma.

A few counts support this clone. This chain connects TRBV7-8 to TRBJ1-2, with TRBD1 as a possible D gene (5 bases). CDR1 and CDR2 (germline): SGHVS, FQNEAQ. CDR3 length: 14 amino acids. V lost 1 base and J 4 bases, leaving 10 bases between the germline ends. The CDR3 DNA is TGTGCCAGCAGCTTAGATCATGGGGCCTATGGCTACACCTTC. It codes for CASSLDHGAYGYTF.

This clone was found once. The V gene is TRBV6-1, the J gene TRBJ2-7, with D unclear. Trimming pared 1 base from V and 2 bases from J, leaving 6 bases between. The CDR3 spans 13 residues. Germline assignment: CDR1 MNHNS and CDR2 SASEGT. CDR3 loop: CASSEGPPYEQYF. The CDR3, as DNA: TGTGCCAGCAGTGAAGGGCCTCCCTACGAGCAGTACTTC.

V gene TRBV4-1 combines with J gene TRBJ1-4; D perhaps matches TRBD1 (5 bases). Germline V gives CDR1 MGHRA, CDR2 YSYEKL. Trimming took 4 bases from V and 3 from J, leaving 18 bases between them. This CDR3 has 17 residues. For the CDR3, the DNA is TGCGCCAGCAGCCCCCGGGACTCCAATCAGGCTAATGAAAAACTGTTTTTT. Its translation is CASSPRDSNQANEKLFF.

The rearrangement joins TRBV7-9 to TRBJ2-7; 8 bases line up with TRBD2. V shed 4 bases, J shed 3 bases, and the junction held 2 bases outside the gene matches. Germline lookup yields CDR1 SEHNR and CDR2 FQNEAQ (reference sequence). The CDR3 consists of 13 residues. CDR3 sequence: CASSSLAVYEQYF. Here the CDR3 DNA reads TGTGCCAGCAGCTCACTAGCGGTCTACGAGCAGTACTTC.

This chain uses TRBV19 with TRBJ1-1, with TRBD1 matching 7 bases. Looked up from germline, CDR1 is LNHDA and CDR2 is SQIVND (reference sequence). CDR3 length equals 17 residues. V was pared by 7 bases and J by 2 bases, with 16 bases of the junction left unmatched. CDR3 region: CASKVTGIGGFNTEAFF. The CDR3, as DNA: TGTGCCAGTAAGGTGACAGGGATTGGGGGTTTCAACACTGAAGCTTTCTTT.